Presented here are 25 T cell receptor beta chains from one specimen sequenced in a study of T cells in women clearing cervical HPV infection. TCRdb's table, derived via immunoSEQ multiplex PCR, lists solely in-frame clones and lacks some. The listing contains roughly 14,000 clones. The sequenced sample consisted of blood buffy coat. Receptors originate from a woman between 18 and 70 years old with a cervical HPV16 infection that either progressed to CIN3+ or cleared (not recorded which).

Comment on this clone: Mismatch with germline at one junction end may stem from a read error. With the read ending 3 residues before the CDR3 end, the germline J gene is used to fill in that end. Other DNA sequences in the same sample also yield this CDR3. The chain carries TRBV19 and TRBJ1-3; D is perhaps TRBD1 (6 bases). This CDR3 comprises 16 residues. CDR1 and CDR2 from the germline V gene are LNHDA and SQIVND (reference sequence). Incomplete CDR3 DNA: TGTGCCAGTAGTTCCCGAGACAGGTACTCTGGAAACACA. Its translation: CASSSRDRYSGNT. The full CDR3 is CASSSRDRYSGNTIYF.

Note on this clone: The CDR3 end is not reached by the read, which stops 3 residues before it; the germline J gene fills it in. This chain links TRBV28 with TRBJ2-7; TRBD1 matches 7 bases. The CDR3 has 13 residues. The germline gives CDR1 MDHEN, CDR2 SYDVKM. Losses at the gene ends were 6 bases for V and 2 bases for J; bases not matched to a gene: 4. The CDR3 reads CASRPTGTYEQYF. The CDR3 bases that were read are TGTGCCAGCAGACCGACAGGGACCTACGAG. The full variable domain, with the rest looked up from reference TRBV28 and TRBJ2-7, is DVKVTQSSRYLVKRTGEKVFLECVQDMDHENMFWYRQDPGLGLRLIYFSYDVKMKEKGDIPEGYSVSREKKERFSLILESASTNQTSMYLCASRPTGTYEQYFGPGTRLTVT.

Partial CDR3 DNA: TGTGCCAGCAGAAGGCGCTCTAGCGGCACAGATACG. It is translated as CASRRRSSGTDT. The full CDR3 is CASRRRSSGTDTQYF. The rearrangement links TRBV2 to TRBJ2-3; D is possibly TRBD2 (6 bases). The CDR3 goes on 3 residues after the read ends, and that part is filled in from the germline J gene. The CDR3 contains 15 residues. V was shortened by 6 bases and J by 1 base, with 14 bases between the two germline ends. Germline loops: CDR1 SNHLY, CDR2 FYNNEI.

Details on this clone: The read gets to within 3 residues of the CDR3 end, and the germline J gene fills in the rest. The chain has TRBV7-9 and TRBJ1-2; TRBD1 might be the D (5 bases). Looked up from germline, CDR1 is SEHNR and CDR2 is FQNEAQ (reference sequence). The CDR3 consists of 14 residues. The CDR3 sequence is CASSLDGTSYDYTF. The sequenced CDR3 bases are TGTGCCAGCAGCTTAGATGGGACTAGCTACGAC.

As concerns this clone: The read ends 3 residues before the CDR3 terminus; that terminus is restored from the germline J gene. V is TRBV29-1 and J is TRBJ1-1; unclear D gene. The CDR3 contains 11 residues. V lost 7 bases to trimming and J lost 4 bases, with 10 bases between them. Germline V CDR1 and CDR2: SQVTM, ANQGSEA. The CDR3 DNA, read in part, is TGCAGCGAGAGACTGGCCACTGAA. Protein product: CSERLATE. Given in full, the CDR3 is CSERLATEAFF.

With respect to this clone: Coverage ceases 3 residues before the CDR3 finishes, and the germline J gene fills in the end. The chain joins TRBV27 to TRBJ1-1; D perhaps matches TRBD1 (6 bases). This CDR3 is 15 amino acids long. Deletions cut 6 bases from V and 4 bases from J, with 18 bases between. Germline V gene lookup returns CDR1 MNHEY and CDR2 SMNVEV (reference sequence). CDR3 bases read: TGTGCCAGCAGGGCCCTCCGGGGGGCTCGCACTGAA. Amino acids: CASRALRGARTE. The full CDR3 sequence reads CASRALRGARTEAFF.

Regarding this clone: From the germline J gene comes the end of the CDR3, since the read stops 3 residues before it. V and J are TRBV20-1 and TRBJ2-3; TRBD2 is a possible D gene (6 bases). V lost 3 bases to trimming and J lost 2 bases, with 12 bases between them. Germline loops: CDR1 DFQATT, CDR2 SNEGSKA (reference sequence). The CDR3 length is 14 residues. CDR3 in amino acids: CSARSRGTTDTQYF. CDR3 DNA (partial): TGCAGTGCTAGGAGTCGGGGGACCACAGATACG.

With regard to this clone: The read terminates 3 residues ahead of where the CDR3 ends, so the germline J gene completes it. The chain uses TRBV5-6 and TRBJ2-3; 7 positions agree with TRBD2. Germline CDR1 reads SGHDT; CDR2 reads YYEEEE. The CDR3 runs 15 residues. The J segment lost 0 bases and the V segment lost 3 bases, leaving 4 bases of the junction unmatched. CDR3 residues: CASSYRTRSTDTQYF. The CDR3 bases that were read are TGTGCCAGCAGCTACCGGACTAGAAGCACAGATACG. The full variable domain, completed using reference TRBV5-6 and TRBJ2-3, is DAGVTQSPTHLIKTRGQQVTLRCSPKSGHDTVSWYQQALGQGPQFIFQYYEEEERQRGNFPDRFSGHQFPNYSSELNVNALLLGDSALYLCASSYRTRSTDTQYFGPGTRLTVL.

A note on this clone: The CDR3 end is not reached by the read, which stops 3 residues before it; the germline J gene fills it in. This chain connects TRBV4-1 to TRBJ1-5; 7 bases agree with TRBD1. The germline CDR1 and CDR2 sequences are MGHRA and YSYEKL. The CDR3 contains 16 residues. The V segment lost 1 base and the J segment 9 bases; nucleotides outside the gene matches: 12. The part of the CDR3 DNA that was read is TGCGCCAGCAGCCAAGGGACAGGTGGATCTTTGACGCCC. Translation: CASSQGTGGSLTP. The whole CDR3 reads CASSQGTGGSLTPQHF.

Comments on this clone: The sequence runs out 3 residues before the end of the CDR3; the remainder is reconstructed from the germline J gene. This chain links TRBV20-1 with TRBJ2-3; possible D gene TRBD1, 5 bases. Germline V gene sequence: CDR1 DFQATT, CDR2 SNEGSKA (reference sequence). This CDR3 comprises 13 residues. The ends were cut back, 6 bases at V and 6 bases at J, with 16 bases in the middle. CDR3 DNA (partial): TGCAGTGCCCAACAGGACCGTCGGGATACG. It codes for CSAQQDRRDT. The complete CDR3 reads CSAQQDRRDTQYF.

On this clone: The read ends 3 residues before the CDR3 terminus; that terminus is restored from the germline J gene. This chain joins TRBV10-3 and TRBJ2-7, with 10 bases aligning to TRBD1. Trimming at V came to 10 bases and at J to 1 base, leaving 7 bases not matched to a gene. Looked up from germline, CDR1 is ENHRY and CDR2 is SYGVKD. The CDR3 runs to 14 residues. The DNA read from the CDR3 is TGTGCCACCACGACAGGGGGCGCGTCCTACGAG. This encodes CATTTGGASYE. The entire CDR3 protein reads CATTTGGASYEQYF.

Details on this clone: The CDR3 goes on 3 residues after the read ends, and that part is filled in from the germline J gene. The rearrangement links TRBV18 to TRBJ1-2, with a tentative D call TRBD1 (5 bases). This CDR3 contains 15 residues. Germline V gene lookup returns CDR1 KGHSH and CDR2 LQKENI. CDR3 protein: CASSPSGSLSYDYTF. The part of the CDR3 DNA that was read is TGTGCCAGCTCACCTTCAGGGTCCCTCTCCTACGAC.

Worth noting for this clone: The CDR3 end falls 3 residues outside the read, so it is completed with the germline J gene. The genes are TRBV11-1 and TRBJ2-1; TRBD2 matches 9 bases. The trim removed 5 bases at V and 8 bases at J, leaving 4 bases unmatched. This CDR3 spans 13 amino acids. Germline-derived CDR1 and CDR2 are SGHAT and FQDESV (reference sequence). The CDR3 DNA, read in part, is TGTGCCAGCAGCCTGGGACTAGCCTATGAG. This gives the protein CASSLGLAYE. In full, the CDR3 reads CASSLGLAYEQFF.

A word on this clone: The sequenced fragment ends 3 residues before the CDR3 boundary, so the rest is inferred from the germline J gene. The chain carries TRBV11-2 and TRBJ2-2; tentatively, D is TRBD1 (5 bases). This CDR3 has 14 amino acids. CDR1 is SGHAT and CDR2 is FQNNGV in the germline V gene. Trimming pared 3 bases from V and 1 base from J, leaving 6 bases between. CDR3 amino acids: CASSFGQNTGELFF. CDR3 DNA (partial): TGTGCCAGCAGCTTTGGACAGAACACCGGGGAG.

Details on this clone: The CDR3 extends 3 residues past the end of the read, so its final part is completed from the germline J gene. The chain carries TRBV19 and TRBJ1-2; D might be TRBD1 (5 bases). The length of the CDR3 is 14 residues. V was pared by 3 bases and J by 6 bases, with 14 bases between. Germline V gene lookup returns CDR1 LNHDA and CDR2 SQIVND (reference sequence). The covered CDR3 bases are TGTGCCAGTAGTATTAGGGGCGAAAAGGATGGC. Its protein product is CASSIRGEKDG. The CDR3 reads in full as CASSIRGEKDGYTF. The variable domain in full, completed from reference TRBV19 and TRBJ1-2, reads DGGITQSPKYLFRKEGQNVTLSCEQNLNHDAMYWYRQDPGQGLRLIYYSQIVNDFQKGDIAEGYSVSREKKESFPLTVTSAQKNPTAFYLCASSIRGEKDGYTFGSGTRLTVV.

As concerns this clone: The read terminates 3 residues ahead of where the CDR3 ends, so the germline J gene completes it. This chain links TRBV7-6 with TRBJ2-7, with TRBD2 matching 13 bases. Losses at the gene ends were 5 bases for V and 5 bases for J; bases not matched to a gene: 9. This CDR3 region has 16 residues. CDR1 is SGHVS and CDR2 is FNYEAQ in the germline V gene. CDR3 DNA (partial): TGTGCCAGCAGCGACATCTGGACTAGCGGGAGTGACGAG. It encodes CASSDIWTSGSDE. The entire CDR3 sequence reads CASSDIWTSGSDEQYF. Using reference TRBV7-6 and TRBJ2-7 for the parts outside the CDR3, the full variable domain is GAGVSQSPRYKVTKRGQDVALRCDPISGHVSLYWYRQALGQGPEFLTYFNYEAQQDKSGLPNDRFSAERPEGSISTLTIQRTEQRDSAMYRCASSDIWTSGSDEQYFGPGTRLTVT.

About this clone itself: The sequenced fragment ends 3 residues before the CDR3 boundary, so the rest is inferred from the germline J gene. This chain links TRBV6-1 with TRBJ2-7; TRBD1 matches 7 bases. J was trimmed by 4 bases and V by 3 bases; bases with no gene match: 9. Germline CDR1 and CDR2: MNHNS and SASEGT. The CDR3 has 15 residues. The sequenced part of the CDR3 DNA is TGTGCCAGCAGTGAGACCATACAGGGGTGGTACGAG. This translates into CASSETIQGWYE. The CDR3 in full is CASSETIQGWYEQYF.

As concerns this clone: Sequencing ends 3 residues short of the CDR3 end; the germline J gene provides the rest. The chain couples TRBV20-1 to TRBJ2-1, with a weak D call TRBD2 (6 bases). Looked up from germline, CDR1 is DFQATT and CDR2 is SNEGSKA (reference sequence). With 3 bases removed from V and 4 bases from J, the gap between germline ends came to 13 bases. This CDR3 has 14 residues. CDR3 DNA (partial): TGCAGTGCTAGCAGTCTTGGAGGGTACAATGAG. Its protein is CSASSLGGYNE. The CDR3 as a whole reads CSASSLGGYNEQFF.

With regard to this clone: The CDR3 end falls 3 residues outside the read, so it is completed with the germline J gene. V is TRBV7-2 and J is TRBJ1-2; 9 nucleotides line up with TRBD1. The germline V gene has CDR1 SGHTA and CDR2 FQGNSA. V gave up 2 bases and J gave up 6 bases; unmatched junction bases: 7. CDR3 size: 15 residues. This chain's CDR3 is CASSLTGGAENGYTF. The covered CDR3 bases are TGTGCCAGCAGCTTAACAGGGGGCGCGGAGAATGGC.

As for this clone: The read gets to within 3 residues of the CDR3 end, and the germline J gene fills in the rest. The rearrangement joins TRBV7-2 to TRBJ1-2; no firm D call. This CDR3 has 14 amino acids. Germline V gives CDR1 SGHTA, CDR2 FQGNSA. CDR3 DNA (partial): TGTGCCAGCAGCTTTAGCGGGAGGCGGAAAGAC. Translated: CASSFSGRRKD. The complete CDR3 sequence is CASSFSGRRKDYTF.

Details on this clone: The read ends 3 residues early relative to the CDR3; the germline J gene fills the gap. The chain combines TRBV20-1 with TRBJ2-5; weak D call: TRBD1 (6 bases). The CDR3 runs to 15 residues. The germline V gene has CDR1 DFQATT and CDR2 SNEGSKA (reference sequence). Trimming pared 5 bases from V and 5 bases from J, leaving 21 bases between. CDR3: CSAPITGSGLETQYF. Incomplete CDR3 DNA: TGCAGTGCTCCGATAACAGGGTCTGGGTTGGAGACC.

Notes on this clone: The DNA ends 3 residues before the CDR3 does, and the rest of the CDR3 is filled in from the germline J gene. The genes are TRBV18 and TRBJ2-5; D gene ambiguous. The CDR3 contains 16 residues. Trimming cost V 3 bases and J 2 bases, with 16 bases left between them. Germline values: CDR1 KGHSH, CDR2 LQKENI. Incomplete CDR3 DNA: TGTGCCAGCTCACCGCAGTCACAAACGATACAAGAGACC. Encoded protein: CASSPQSQTIQET. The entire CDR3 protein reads CASSPQSQTIQETQYF.

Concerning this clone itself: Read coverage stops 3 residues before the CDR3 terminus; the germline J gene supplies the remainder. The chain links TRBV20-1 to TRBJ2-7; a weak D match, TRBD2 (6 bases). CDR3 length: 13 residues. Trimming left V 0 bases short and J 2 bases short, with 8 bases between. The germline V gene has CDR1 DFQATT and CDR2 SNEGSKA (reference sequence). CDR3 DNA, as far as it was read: TGCAGTGCTAGAGAACCGGGGGCCTACGAG. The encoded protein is CSAREPGAYE. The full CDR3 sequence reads CSAREPGAYEQYF.

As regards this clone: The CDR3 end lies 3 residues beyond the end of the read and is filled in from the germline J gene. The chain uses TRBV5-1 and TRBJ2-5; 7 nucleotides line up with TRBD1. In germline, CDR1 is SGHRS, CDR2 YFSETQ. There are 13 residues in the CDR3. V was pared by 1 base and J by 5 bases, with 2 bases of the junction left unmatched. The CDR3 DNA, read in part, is TGCGCCAGCAGCTTGACAGGGGAGGAGACC. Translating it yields CASSLTGEET. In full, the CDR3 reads CASSLTGEETQYF. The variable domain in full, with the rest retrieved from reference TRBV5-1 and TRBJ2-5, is KAGVTQTPRYLIKTRGQQVTLSCSPISGHRSVSWYQQTPGQGLQFLFEYFSETQRNKGNFPGRFSGRQFSNSRSEMNVSTLELGDSALYLCASSLTGEETQYFGPGTRLLVL.

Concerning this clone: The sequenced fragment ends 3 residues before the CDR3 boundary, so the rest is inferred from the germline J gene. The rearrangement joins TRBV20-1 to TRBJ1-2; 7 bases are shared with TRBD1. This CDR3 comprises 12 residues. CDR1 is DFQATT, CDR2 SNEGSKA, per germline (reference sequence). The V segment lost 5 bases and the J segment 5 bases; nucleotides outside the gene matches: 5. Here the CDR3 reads CSALQGGYGYTF. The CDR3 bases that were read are TGCAGTGCTCTTCAGGGGGGATATGGC.